This TCR beta chain was retrieved from a study of PD-1 blockade in classical Hodgkin lymphoma. TCRdb's table, derived via immunoSEQ multiplex PCR, lists solely in-frame clones and lacks some. The sample carries 25,000 to 30,000 clones, roughly 62% recorded once. Findings of the study overall: By C4D1 there was a significant rise in CD4+ TCR diversity but not in CD8+ TCR diversity.

The CDR3 sequence is 15 residues long. V lost 6 bases to trimming and J lost 1 base; unmatched junction nucleotides: 3. CDR1 MNHEY and CDR2 SVGAGI come from the germline V gene. All patients experienced relapse after autologous stem cell transplantation, and brentuximab vedotin exposure was variable. Of note for this clone: Its cognate antigen is unknown.

This rearrangement joins TRBV6-5 to TRBJ2-7, with 13 bases matching TRBD2. The sequence derives from a human donor with classical Hodgkin lymphoma. The sample was peripheral blood mononuclear cells (PBMCs), taken before the second cycle of nivolumab. CDR3 protein: CASSQLAGGSYEQYF. The CDR3 DNA reads TGTGCCAGCAGCCAACTAGCGGGAGGGTCCTACGAGCAGTACTTC.